This T cell receptor beta chain was obtained from a study of blood T cell repertoires in COVID-19. The CDR3 loop spans 15 amino acids. In germline, CDR1 is SGHRS, CDR2 YFSETQ. V lost 0 bases and J lost 1, with 10 bases in between. Sequenced by immunoSEQ multiplex PCR; TCRdb stores in-frame clones only, minus some. The sample includes over 140,000 clones, about 79% of them seen just once. The TCR sequence derives from an elderly woman with active or convalescent COVID-19. This rearrangement joins TRBV5-1 to TRBJ1-1, with D uncertain. Sequenced: peripheral blood. Here the CDR3 reads CASSLGVTRNTEAFF. The CDR3 DNA follows: TGCGCCAGCAGCTTGGGAGTGACAAGGAACACTGAAGCTTTCTTT.